A selection of T cell receptor beta chains follows, all from one sample in a study of T cell changes during pregnancy in multiple sclerosis. Data came from immunoSEQ multiplex PCR; TCRdb stores just in-frame clones and leaves some out. The table shows approximately 40,000 clones, with 91% occurring only once. This material consisted of CD8+ T cells from peripheral blood mononuclear cells, taken after pregnancy. These receptors were taken from a female donor with multiple sclerosis, enrolled in a pregnancy study. Each CDR3 is given with its conserved first and last residue. D genes are given only for firm matches. Some rows mark clone size as missing; the rest say once, few, many or name a class of expanded clone.

d_call: TRBD2; j_call: TRBJ2-1; clone_size: NA; v_call: TRBV28; cdr3_aa: CASTTGTSDFDEQFF; cdr3_nt: TGTGCCAGCACCACCGGGACTAGTGATTTCGATGAGCAGTTCTTC
d_call: NA; j_call: TRBJ2-2; clone_size: few; v_call: TRBV5-6; cdr3_aa: CASRRTDNTGELFF; cdr3_nt: TGTGCCAGCAGGCGGACAGATAACACCGGGGAGCTGTTTTTT
d_call: TRBD2; j_call: TRBJ2-7; clone_size: NA; v_call: TRBV27; cdr3_aa: CASSPRLAGVYEQYF; cdr3_nt: TGTGCCAGCAGTCCAAGACTAGCGGGTGTCTACGAGCAGTACTTC
d_call: TRBD2; j_call: TRBJ2-2; clone_size: NA; v_call: TRBV28; cdr3_aa: CASRKGLAFANTGELFF; cdr3_nt: TGTGCCAGCAGGAAGGGACTAGCGTTCGCGAACACCGGGGAGCTGTTTTTT
d_call: TRBD1; j_call: TRBJ1-1; clone_size: NA; v_call: TRBV7-6; cdr3_aa: CASSLGATGQTEAFF; cdr3_nt: TGTGCCAGCAGCTTAGGCGCGACAGGGCAAACTGAAGCTTTCTTT
d_call: TRBD2; j_call: TRBJ2-1; clone_size: NA; v_call: TRBV6-5; cdr3_aa: CASMGSGGAYNEQFF; cdr3_nt: TGTGCCAGCATGGGGAGCGGGGGGGCCTACAATGAGCAGTTCTTC
d_call: NA; j_call: TRBJ2-1; clone_size: NA; v_call: TRBV25-1; cdr3_aa: CASSRQESSYNEQFF; cdr3_nt: TGTGCCAGCAGTCGACAGGAGAGCTCCTACAATGAGCAGTTCTTC
d_call: TRBD2; j_call: TRBJ2-1; clone_size: NA; v_call: TRBV6-4; cdr3_aa: CASSAAGERNEQFF; cdr3_nt: TGTGCCAGCAGTGCCGCGGGAGAGCGAAATGAGCAGTTCTTC
d_call: NA; j_call: TRBJ2-7; clone_size: once; v_call: TRBV6-1; cdr3_aa: CASSEWTAKLVYEQYF; cdr3_nt: TGTGCCAGCAGTGAATGGACAGCTAAGCTAGTCTACGAGCAGTACTTC
d_call: TRBD2; j_call: TRBJ2-1; clone_size: NA; v_call: TRBV7-9; cdr3_aa: CASSLDAGGYNEQFF; cdr3_nt: TGTGCCAGCAGCTTAGATGCGGGAGGCTACAATGAGCAGTTCTTC
d_call: TRBD1; j_call: TRBJ2-7; clone_size: few; v_call: TRBV27; cdr3_aa: CASSTGDEQYF; cdr3_nt: TGTGCCAGCAGCACAGGGGACGAGCAGTACTTC
d_call: NA; j_call: TRBJ1-5; clone_size: NA; v_call: TRBV2; cdr3_aa: CASQGFDQPQHF; cdr3_nt: TGTGCCAGTCAGGGATTCGATCAGCCCCAGCATTTT
d_call: NA; j_call: TRBJ2-1; clone_size: NA; v_call: TRBV28; cdr3_aa: CASRVARGSSYNEQFF; cdr3_nt: TGTGCCAGCAGAGTCGCGCGGGGAAGCTCCTACAATGAGCAGTTCTTC
d_call: NA; j_call: TRBJ1-5; clone_size: NA; v_call: TRBV6-1; cdr3_aa: CASSDRNSGSNQPQHF; cdr3_nt: TGTGCCAGCAGTGATCGTAACAGCGGGAGCAATCAGCCCCAGCATTTT
d_call: NA; j_call: TRBJ1-1; clone_size: NA; v_call: TRBV9; cdr3_aa: CASSVGRRGNTEAFF; cdr3_nt: TGTGCCAGCAGCGTGGGCAGGAGGGGAAACACTGAAGCTTTCTTT
d_call: NA; j_call: TRBJ1-1; clone_size: NA; v_call: TRBV2; cdr3_aa: CASSEAWGGLPEAFF; cdr3_nt: TGTGCCAGCAGTGAAGCGTGGGGGGGGCTGCCTGAAGCTTTCTTT
d_call: NA; j_call: TRBJ2-1; clone_size: NA; v_call: TRBV29-1; cdr3_aa: CSVKQAGWSSYNEQFF; cdr3_nt: TGCAGCGTTAAACAGGCCGGGTGGAGCTCCTACAATGAGCAGTTCTTC
d_call: NA; j_call: TRBJ2-4; clone_size: NA; v_call: TRBV30; cdr3_aa: CASYPGGNIQYF; cdr3_nt: TGTGCCTCCTACCCCGGGGGAAACATTCAGTACTTC
d_call: NA; j_call: TRBJ2-7; clone_size: NA; v_call: TRBV28; cdr3_aa: CASSPRGRAYEQYF; cdr3_nt: TGTGCCAGCAGTCCCCGGGGTAGGGCCTACGAGCAGTACTTC
d_call: TRBD1; j_call: TRBJ2-7; clone_size: NA; v_call: TRBV27; cdr3_aa: CASSPNRGRLSYEQYF; cdr3_nt: TGTGCCAGCAGCCCTAACAGGGGCCGCCTGTCCTACGAGCAGTACTTC
d_call: NA; j_call: TRBJ2-1; clone_size: NA; v_call: TRBV6-6; cdr3_aa: CASTGLPYNEQFF; cdr3_nt: TGTGCCAGCACCGGACTACCCTACAATGAGCAGTTCTTC
d_call: TRBD1; j_call: TRBJ1-3; clone_size: NA; v_call: TRBV9; cdr3_aa: CASSGNRGTSSGNTIYF; cdr3_nt: TGTGCCAGCAGCGGGAACAGGGGGACGAGCTCTGGAAACACCATATATTTT
d_call: TRBD2; j_call: TRBJ2-7; clone_size: NA; v_call: TRBV27; cdr3_aa: CASRGGGKGLPYEQYF; cdr3_nt: TGTGCCAGCAGGGGGGGAGGGAAAGGGCTACCCTACGAGCAGTACTTC
d_call: TRBD1; j_call: TRBJ2-1; clone_size: NA; v_call: TRBV5-4; cdr3_aa: CASSPPGQGSNEQFF; cdr3_nt: TGTGCCAGCAGCCCCCCGGGACAGGGGAGCAATGAGCAGTTCTTC
d_call: NA; j_call: TRBJ2-7; clone_size: NA; v_call: TRBV14; cdr3_aa: CASSQGQVAYEQYF; cdr3_nt: TGTGCCAGCAGCCAAGGGCAGGTTGCCTACGAGCAGTACTTC
d_call: NA; j_call: TRBJ1-6; clone_size: NA; v_call: TRBV28; cdr3_aa: CASSPTGSGSPLHF; cdr3_nt: TGTGCCAGCAGTCCCACAGGGTCGGGGTCACCCCTCCACTTT
d_call: NA; j_call: TRBJ1-5; clone_size: NA; v_call: TRBV15; cdr3_aa: CATSRDGDRNQPQHF; cdr3_nt: TGTGCCACCAGCAGAGACGGAGACAGAAATCAGCCCCAGCATTTT
d_call: NA; j_call: TRBJ1-4; clone_size: NA; v_call: TRBV5-5; cdr3_aa: CASSFFFSTNEKLFF; cdr3_nt: TGTGCCAGCAGCTTCTTTTTCTCAACTAATGAAAAACTGTTTTTT
d_call: TRBD2; j_call: TRBJ2-1; clone_size: NA; v_call: TRBV27; cdr3_aa: CASSYPGLANEQFF; cdr3_nt: TGTGCCAGCAGTTACCCGGGACTAGCAAACGAGCAGTTCTTC
d_call: TRBD1; j_call: TRBJ2-7; clone_size: NA; v_call: TRBV11-1; cdr3_aa: CASSARTGGGEQYF; cdr3_nt: TGTGCCAGCAGCGCGAGGACAGGGGGCGGCGAGCAGTACTTC
d_call: TRBD2; j_call: TRBJ2-1; clone_size: NA; v_call: TRBV4-2; cdr3_aa: CASSYSGSYHNEQFF; cdr3_nt: TGTGCCAGCAGCTACAGCGGGAGCTACCACAATGAGCAGTTCTTC
d_call: TRBD1; j_call: TRBJ2-6; clone_size: once; v_call: TRBV29-1; cdr3_aa: CSVVTGEGANVLTF; cdr3_nt: TGCAGCGTAGTCACAGGGGAAGGGGCCAACGTCCTGACTTTC
d_call: NA; j_call: TRBJ2-5; clone_size: NA; v_call: TRBV7-8; cdr3_aa: CASSLARRQEETQYF; cdr3_nt: TGTGCCAGCAGCTTAGCTCGAAGACAGGAAGAGACCCAGTACTTC
d_call: NA; j_call: TRBJ1-1; clone_size: NA; v_call: TRBV4-1; cdr3_aa: CASSPAVLENTEAFF; cdr3_nt: TGCGCCAGCAGCCCCGCGGTCTTGGAGAACACTGAAGCTTTCTTT
d_call: NA; j_call: TRBJ1-5; clone_size: NA; v_call: TRBV4-2; cdr3_aa: CASSQNPGEQPQHF; cdr3_nt: TGTGCCAGCAGCCAAAACCCAGGGGAACAGCCCCAGCATTTT
d_call: NA; j_call: TRBJ2-1; clone_size: NA; v_call: TRBV9; cdr3_aa: CASSDSGNSYNEQFF; cdr3_nt: TGTGCCAGCAGCGATAGCGGAAACTCCTACAATGAGCAGTTCTTC
d_call: NA; j_call: TRBJ1-6; clone_size: NA; v_call: TRBV7-3; cdr3_aa: CASSFGGATPLHF; cdr3_nt: TGTGCCAGCAGCTTTGGGGGGGCGACACCCCTCCACTTT
d_call: TRBD1; j_call: TRBJ1-4; clone_size: NA; v_call: TRBV6-6; cdr3_aa: CASSSGTADEKLFF; cdr3_nt: TGTGCCAGCAGCTCCGGGACAGCAGATGAAAAACTGTTTTTT
d_call: TRBD2; j_call: TRBJ2-5; clone_size: NA; v_call: TRBV27; cdr3_aa: CASSSGTSGGKTQYF; cdr3_nt: TGTGCCAGCAGTTCAGGGACTAGCGGGGGAAAGACCCAGTACTTC
d_call: TRBD1; j_call: TRBJ1-2; clone_size: NA; v_call: TRBV4-1; cdr3_aa: CASSQATMDRVYGYTF; cdr3_nt: TGCGCCAGCAGCCAAGCTACCATGGACAGGGTATATGGCTACACCTTC
d_call: TRBD2; j_call: TRBJ2-7; clone_size: once; v_call: TRBV9; cdr3_aa: CASSSGSVNEQYF; cdr3_nt: TGTGCCAGCAGCAGCGGGAGCGTGAACGAGCAGTACTTC
d_call: NA; j_call: TRBJ1-1; clone_size: NA; v_call: TRBV5-4; cdr3_aa: CASSLVTVTLPREAFF; cdr3_nt: TGTGCCAGCAGCTTGGTAACAGTGACCCTCCCTCGGGAAGCTTTCTTT
d_call: TRBD1; j_call: TRBJ1-4; clone_size: NA; v_call: TRBV28; cdr3_aa: CASGDSLATNEKLFF; cdr3_nt: TGTGCCAGCGGGGACAGCTTAGCAACTAATGAAAAACTGTTTTTT
d_call: NA; j_call: TRBJ2-3; clone_size: once; v_call: TRBV25-1; cdr3_aa: CASGLLDRDTQYF; cdr3_nt: TGTGCCAGTGGACTCCTAGATAGGGATACGCAGTATTTT
d_call: NA; j_call: TRBJ2-2; clone_size: NA; v_call: TRBV5-1; cdr3_aa: CASSLGTFDTGELFF; cdr3_nt: TGCGCCAGCAGCTTGGGGACTTTTGACACCGGGGAGCTGTTTTTT